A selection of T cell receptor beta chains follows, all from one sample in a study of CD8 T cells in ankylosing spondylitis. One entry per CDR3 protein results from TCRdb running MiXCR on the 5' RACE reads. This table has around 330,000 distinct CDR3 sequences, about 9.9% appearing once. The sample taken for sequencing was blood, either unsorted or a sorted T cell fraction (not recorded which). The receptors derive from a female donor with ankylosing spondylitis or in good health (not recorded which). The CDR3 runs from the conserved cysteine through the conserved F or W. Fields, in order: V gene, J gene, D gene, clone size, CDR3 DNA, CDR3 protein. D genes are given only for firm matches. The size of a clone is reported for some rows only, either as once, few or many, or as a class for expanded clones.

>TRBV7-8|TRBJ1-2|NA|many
TGTGCCAGCAGCTTGGGGCAGCTCGGTGGCTACACCTTC
CASSLGQLGGYTF
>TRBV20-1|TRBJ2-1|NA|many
TGCAGTGCTAGGGTCGGATCCAGGTACAATGAGCAGTTCTTC
CSARVGSRYNEQFF
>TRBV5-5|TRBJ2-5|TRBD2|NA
TGTGCCAGCAGCTTGGGTTTGAACGGGAGGGCAAAAGAGACCCAGTACTTC
CASSLGLNGRAKETQYF
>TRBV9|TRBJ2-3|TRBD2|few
TGTGCCAGCAGCGTATCTCTCCAGCGGGGTAGCACAGATACGCAGTATTTT
CASSVSLQRGSTDTQYF
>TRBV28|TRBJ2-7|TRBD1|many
TGTGCCAGCAGTTTATCCCCCGAGACAGGGGGACGAGAGCAGTACTTC
CASSLSPETGGREQYF
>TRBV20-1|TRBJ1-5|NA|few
TGCAGTGCAAAAGCTGGCAATCAGCCCCAGCATTTT
CSAKAGNQPQHF
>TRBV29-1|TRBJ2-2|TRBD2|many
TGCAGCGTCCGGGGGGTTAACACCGGGGAGCTGTTTTTT
CSVRGVNTGELFF
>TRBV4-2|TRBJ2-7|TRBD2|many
TGTGCCAGCAGCCAAGACCCTACGACTAGCGGTCCCTACGAGCAGTACTTC
CASSQDPTTSGPYEQYF
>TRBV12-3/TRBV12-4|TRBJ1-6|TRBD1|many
TGTGCCAGCAGTACCCGGACAGGGGACAATTCACCCCTCCACTTT
CASSTRTGDNSPLHF
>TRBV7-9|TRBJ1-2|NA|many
TGTGCCAGCAGCCTTCAGGGTCGTGGCTACACCTTC
CASSLQGRGYTF
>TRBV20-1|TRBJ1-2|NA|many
TGCAGTGCTAGAGATCTGGTCTATGGCTACACCTTC
CSARDLVYGYTF
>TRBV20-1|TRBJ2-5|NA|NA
TGCAGTGCTAGAGATAGTGGGGGCGCGGAGACCCAGTACTTC
CSARDSGGAETQYF
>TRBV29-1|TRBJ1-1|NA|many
TGCAGCGTTGGAGGTGCCGTGGGGGGGAACACTGAAGCTTTCTTT
CSVGGAVGGNTEAFF
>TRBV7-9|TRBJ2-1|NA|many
TGTGCCAGCAGCTTAGATGGTGATGAGCAGTTCTTC
CASSLDGDEQFF
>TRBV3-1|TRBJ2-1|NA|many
TGTGCCAGCAGCCCCCCGGGCCCAGCGGCGGTCGACGAGCAGTTCTTC
CASSPPGPAAVDEQFF
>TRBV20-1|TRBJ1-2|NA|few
TGCAGTGCTGGTAGGGGGGCGGATGGCTACACCTTC
CSAGRGADGYTF
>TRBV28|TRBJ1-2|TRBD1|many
TGTGCCAGCAGTTTAAATCTGGCAGGGGGAGGCTACACCTTC
CASSLNLAGGGYTF
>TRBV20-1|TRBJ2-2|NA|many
TGCAGTGCTAGAGATTACTCCTCTACTTCAAGGTCCGGGGAGCTGTTTTTT
CSARDYSSTSRSGELFF
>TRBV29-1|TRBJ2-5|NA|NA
TGCAGCGTTGAAAGTGTTAAAGAGACCCAGTACTTC
CSVESVKETQYF
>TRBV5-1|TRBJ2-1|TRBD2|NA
TGCGCCAGCAGCGCGGCCGGGACTAGCGGGAGCCTCCGCGACAATGAGCAGTTCTTC
CASSAAGTSGSLRDNEQFF
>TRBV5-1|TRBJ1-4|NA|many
TGCGCCAGCAGCTCACAATCGGTGGCAACTAATGAAAAACTGTTTTTT
CASSSQSVATNEKLFF
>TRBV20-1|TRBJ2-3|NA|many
TGCAGTGCCCTACTGGAGCGGAGCTTCACAGATACGCAGTATTTT
CSALLERSFTDTQYF
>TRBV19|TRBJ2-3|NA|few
TGTGCCAGTAGCCCACTAGCCGTTGAAACAGATACGCAGTATTTT
CASSPLAVETDTQYF
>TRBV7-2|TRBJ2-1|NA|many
TGTGCCAGCAGCTTTCCGGGCAACTCCTACAATGAGCAGTTCTTC
CASSFPGNSYNEQFF
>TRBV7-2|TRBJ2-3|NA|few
TGTGCCAGCAGCTTGGATCTCAGCACAGATACGCAGTATTTT
CASSLDLSTDTQYF
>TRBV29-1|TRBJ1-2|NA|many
TGCAGCGTTGGGGGGGGACAAGAGTATGGCTACACCTTC
CSVGGGQEYGYTF
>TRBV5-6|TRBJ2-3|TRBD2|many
TGTGCCAGCAGCCTTAGCGGGGCGAGCACAGATACGCAGTATTTT
CASSLSGASTDTQYF
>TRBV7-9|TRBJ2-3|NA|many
TGTGCCAGCAGCTTAACGATCCAGAGCGCTACGCAGTATTTT
CASSLTIQSATQYF
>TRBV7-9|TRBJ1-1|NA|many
TGTGCCAGCAGACCTGGACAGAACACTGAAGCTTTCTTT
CASRPGQNTEAFF
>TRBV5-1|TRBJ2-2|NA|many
TGCGCCAGCAGCTTTCCGGGACGGTCGAACACCGGGGAGCTGTTTTTT
CASSFPGRSNTGELFF
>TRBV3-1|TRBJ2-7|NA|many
TGTGCCAGCAGCCAAGATTATGAGTCGGTAGGCACGTACTTC
CASSQDYESVGTYF
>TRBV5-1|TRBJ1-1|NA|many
TGCGCCAGCAGCTTGGCCCCCGGAGGGGGGAGGAACACTGAAGCTTTCTTT
CASSLAPGGGRNTEAFF
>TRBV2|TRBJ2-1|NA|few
TGTGCCAGCAGTGATCAGGGGAGCTCCTACAATGAGCAGTTCTTC
CASSDQGSSYNEQFF
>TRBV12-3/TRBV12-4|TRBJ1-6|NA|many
TGTGCCAGCATCAAAGGGAGAGGGGTTCGCCCCCTCCACTTT
CASIKGRGVRPLHF
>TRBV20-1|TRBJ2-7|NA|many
TGCAGTGCTAGAGATGTTGGGGGAAGCTACGAGCAGTACTTC
CSARDVGGSYEQYF
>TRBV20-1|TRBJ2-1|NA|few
TGCAGTGCTAGAGTGACTAGTGAGCAGTTCTTC
CSARVTSEQFF
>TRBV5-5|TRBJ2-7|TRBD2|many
TGTGCCAGCAGCTTGGTAATACTAGCGCTTACCTACGAGCAGTACTTC
CASSLVILALTYEQYF
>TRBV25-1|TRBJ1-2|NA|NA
TGTGCCAGCAGTGGTCACAGGGATCAAGGCTACACCTTC
CASSGHRDQGYTF
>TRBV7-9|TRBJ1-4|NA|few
TGTGCCAGCAGCCCTGTTTGGAGCGAAAAACTGTTTTTT
CASSPVWSEKLFF
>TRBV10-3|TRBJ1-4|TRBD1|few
TGTGCCACCGGACAGGGGTTCTCTAATGAAAAACTGTTTTTT
CATGQGFSNEKLFF
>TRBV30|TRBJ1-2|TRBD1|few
TGTGCCTGGTATCCTGGACAGGACAACTATGGCTACACCTTC
CAWYPGQDNYGYTF